These 26 T cell receptor beta chains were all obtained from the same sample, sequenced in a study of blood T cells in healthy people across ages. The authors ran a second PCR of about 6 to 12 cycles using a sample-barcoded 5' primer and a J-beta primer mix. TCRdb called the 5' RACE reads again in MiXCR, with one record for every CDR3 protein. Here the sample spans around 1,800,000 distinct CDR3 sequences, approximately 39% being singletons. The sequenced sample consisted of blood. These receptors all stem from a human donor in good health.

This clonotype was detected only a few times. This chain connects TRBV7-2 to TRBJ2-7; D may be TRBD2 (7 bases). Deletions cut 5 bases from V and 2 bases from J, with 16 bases between. The CDR3 has 15 residues. Per germline, CDR1 SGHTA and CDR2 FQGNSA. CDR3: CASSLGGPITYEQYF. As DNA, the CDR3 is TGTGCCAGCAGCCTCGGGGGGCCCATTACCTACGAGCAGTACTTC.

V gene TRBV28 combines with J gene TRBJ1-5; 9 positions agree with TRBD1. Germline CDR1 MDHEN, CDR2 SYDVKM. The V gene end was trimmed by 2 bases and the J gene end by 7 bases; junction bases not matched to a gene: 6. The CDR3 covers 15 residues. The CDR3 DNA follows: TGTGCCAGCAGTTTAGGGACAGGGAGGTGGCAGCCCCAGCATTTT. Translated: CASSLGTGRWQPQHF.

The rearrangement uses TRBV2 and TRBJ2-3; 11 bases are a match to TRBD2. The germline V gene has CDR1 SNHLY and CDR2 FYNNEI. The CDR3 sequence is 16 residues long. V trimming: 1 base; J trimming: 6 bases; junction bases outside the gene matches: 6. The DNA for the CDR3 is TGTGCCAGCAGTGAAGTAGCGGGGGGGCGAACGGATACGCAGTATTTT. This sequence encodes CASSEVAGGRTDTQYF. The variable domain in full, with the rest retrieved from reference TRBV2 and TRBJ2-3, is EPEVTQTPSHQVTQMGQEVILRCVPISNHLYFYWYRQILGQKVEFLVSFYNNEISEKSEIFDDQFSVERPDGSNFTLKIRSTKLEDSAMYFCASSEVAGGRTDTQYFGPGTRLTVL.

This clonotype came up a few times. CDR3 DNA sequence: TGCAGTGCTACTGTCCAGGGGAGAAGCTCCTACAATGAGCAGTTCTTC. Translation: CSATVQGRSSYNEQFF. The gene calls are TRBV20-1 and TRBJ2-1; possible D gene TRBD1, 6 bases. The CDR3 consists of 16 residues. V dropped 4 bases and J dropped 0 bases, with 16 bases sitting between them. The germline gives CDR1 DFQATT, CDR2 SNEGSKA (reference sequence).

In this sample, this clonotype turned up a few times. This chain links TRBV18 with TRBJ2-1; D ambiguous. The V and J ends lost 0 bases and 8 bases respectively, with 11 bases between them. The germline V gene encodes CDR1 KGHSH and CDR2 LQKENI. This CDR3 comprises 14 residues. The CDR3 loop is CASSPPGAGYEQFF. Here the CDR3 DNA reads TGTGCCAGCTCACCACCAGGCGCCGGCTATGAGCAGTTCTTC.

The genes are TRBV5-1 and TRBJ2-3; a possible D gene is TRBD2 (6 bases). The germline V gene has CDR1 SGHRS and CDR2 YFSETQ. The CDR3 sequence is 15 residues long. The V end was cut by 0 bases, the J end by 9 bases, with 17 bases between. CDR3 amino acids: CASSLGNLPAGTQYF. The DNA for the CDR3 is TGCGCCAGCAGCTTGGGTAATCTACCGGCGGGAACGCAGTATTTT.

The chain combines TRBV7-9 with TRBJ2-5, with 8 positions matching TRBD1. TRBJ2-7 explains the end of the DNA better; the J call may be wrong. Germline V gene sequence: CDR1 SEHNR, CDR2 FQNEAQ (reference sequence). CDR3 size: 15 residues. The CDR3 protein is CASSNTGTGVNEQYF. The CDR3 coding sequence is TGTGCCAGCAGCAATACCGGGACAGGAGTGAACGAGCAGTACTTC.

This rearrangement joins TRBV28 to TRBJ2-7; D is undetermined. Germline lookup yields CDR1 MDHEN and CDR2 SYDVKM. CDR3 length: 14 amino acids. Trimming took 2 bases from V and 2 from J, leaving 10 bases between them. The CDR3 DNA reads as TGTGCCAGCAGTTTAATCACAGAGACCTACGAGCAGTACTTC. This encodes CASSLITETYEQYF.

CDR3 region: CSVGRGSNQPQHF. The CDR3 nucleotides are TGCAGCGTCGGGCGTGGCAGTAATCAGCCCCAGCATTTT. This rearrangement joins TRBV29-1 to TRBJ1-5, with D hard to call. Germline lookup yields CDR1 SQVTM and CDR2 ANQGSEA. V shed 6 bases and J shed 4 bases, with 13 bases lying between them. The CDR3 is 13 residues long.

This clonotype was seen only a few times. V and J are TRBV12-3 or TRBV12-4 and TRBJ2-1, with D hard to call. The V gene lost 2 bases and the J gene lost 8 bases, with 7 bases spanning the gap. The CDR3 is 12 amino acids. As DNA, the CDR3 is TGTGCCAGCAGTTTAAGGGCCGATGAGCAGTTCTTC. Translated, it gives CASSLRADEQFF.

V and J are TRBV29-1 and TRBJ2-3, with D possibly matching TRBD2 (5 bases). Trimming cost V 5 bases and J 0 bases, with 12 bases left between them. Looked up from germline, CDR1 is SQVTM and CDR2 is ANQGSEA. The length of the CDR3 is 14 residues. The CDR3 reads CSVLRGSSTDTQYF. In DNA form, the CDR3 reads TGCAGCGTTCTTCGAGGGTCTAGCACAGATACGCAGTATTTT.

V gene TRBV7-2 combines with J gene TRBJ1-5; D is perhaps TRBD1 (5 bases). Trimming removed 5 bases at V and 7 bases at J, with 18 bases between. CDR1 and CDR2 from the germline V gene are SGHTA and FQGNSA. The CDR3 runs to 15 residues. For the CDR3, the DNA is TGTGCCAGCAGCCATCCCTCGGGGGGGGAGCAGCCCCAGCATTTT. This gives the protein CASSHPSGGEQPQHF.

This clonotype was seen more than once but under ten times. The chain uses TRBV5-1 and TRBJ1-2, with D tentatively TRBD1 (6 bases). V shed 0 bases and J shed 2 bases, with 14 bases lying between them. The germline V gene has CDR1 SGHRS and CDR2 YFSETQ. The CDR3 sequence is 16 residues long. CDR3 sequence: CASSLEAGEFNYGYTF. CDR3 nucleotides: TGCGCCAGCAGCTTGGAGGCAGGGGAGTTCAACTATGGCTACACCTTC.

Remarks on this clonotype: The junction departs from the called germline gene at one end, perhaps through a read error. The V call is TRBV9, the J call TRBJ1-2; D gene uncertain. Germline V gives CDR1 SGDLS, CDR2 YYNGEE. CDR3 length equals 18 residues. The CDR3 sequence: CASSVDSPVRGRGYGYTF. The CDR3 coding sequence is TGTGCTAGCAGCGTAGATTCTCCTGTGAGAGGGCGAGGTTATGGCTACACCTTC. The full variable domain, rest sourced from reference TRBV9 and TRBJ1-2, is DSGVTQTPKHLITATGQRVTLRCSPRSGDLSVYWYQQSLDQGLQFLIQYYNGEERAKGNILERFSAQQFPDLHSELNLSSLELGDSALYFCASSVDSPVRGRGYGYTFGSGTRLTVV.

The rearrangement links TRBV4-2 to TRBJ2-5; D unclear. Germline V CDR1 and CDR2: LGHNA, YNFKEQ. Trimming shortened V by 0 bases and J by 4 bases, and 15 bases separated the two germline ends. The CDR3 loop spans 16 amino acids. The CDR3 is CASSQDKKLRAETQYF. In nucleotides, the CDR3 is TGTGCCAGCAGCCAAGATAAGAAACTAAGGGCAGAGACCCAGTACTTC.

This chain joins TRBV28 and TRBJ2-1; no clear D. V dropped 11 bases and J dropped 6 bases, with 8 bases sitting between them. In germline, CDR1 is MDHEN, CDR2 SYDVKM. The CDR3 is 10 amino acids. The CDR3 reads CAVLGNEQFF. In DNA, the CDR3 is TGTGCCGTCCTGGGCAATGAGCAGTTCTTC.

The chain couples TRBV7-2 to TRBJ1-1; possible D gene TRBD1, 5 bases. Germline-derived CDR1 and CDR2 are SGHTA and FQGNSA. Trimming cost V 6 bases and J 4 bases, with 12 bases left between them. This CDR3 has 13 residues. The CDR3 nucleotides are TGTGCCAGCAGAACAGGACAACTCACTGAAGCTTTCTTT. Protein: CASRTGQLTEAFF.

A word on this clonotype: A much larger clone is a single base away; this may be a read error. The chain couples TRBV18 to TRBJ2-5; D remains unclear. Deletions cut 3 bases from V and 4 bases from J, with 12 bases between. Germline V gives CDR1 KGHSH, CDR2 LQKENI. The CDR3 length is 14 residues. CDR3 DNA sequence: TGTGCCAGCTCACCTCAACACCCGCGAGAGACCCAGTACTTC. Translation gives CASSPQHPRETQYF.

Many counts were recorded for this clonotype. V is TRBV11-2 and J is TRBJ2-7; D is ambiguous. CDR3 length: 15 residues. Looked up from germline, CDR1 is SGHAT and CDR2 is FQNNGV. Trimming removed 2 bases from V and 1 base from J, with 12 bases in between. CDR3 sequence: CASSLFLTQSYEQYF. The CDR3, as DNA: TGTGCCAGCAGCTTATTCCTGACACAATCCTACGAGCAGTACTTC.

The chain employs TRBV5-1 and TRBJ2-5; 11 positions match TRBD2. V shed 3 bases, J shed 2 bases, and the junction held 3 bases outside the gene matches. Germline-derived CDR1 and CDR2 are SGHRS and YFSETQ. The CDR3 runs 15 residues. This CDR3 is CASSSGTSGQETQYF. In DNA, the CDR3 is TGCGCCAGCAGCTCCGGGACTAGCGGACAAGAGACCCAGTACTTC.

The chain combines TRBV15 with TRBJ2-4; D is unresolved. CDR1 and CDR2 from the germline V gene are LNHNV and YYDKDF (reference sequence). Trimming took off 3 bases at V and 9 bases at J, with 18 bases between the two ends. The CDR3 sequence is 15 residues long. The DNA of the CDR3 is TGTGCCACCAGCAGCCCTTTAAGGGATCGAAGCATTCAGTACTTC. Protein sequence: CATSSPLRDRSIQYF.

A few counts support this clonotype. The CDR3 protein is CASSPVNSPLHF. The CDR3 bases are TGTGCCAGCAGCCCCGTCAATTCACCCCTCCACTTT. The chain carries TRBV11-1 and TRBJ1-6, with D uncertain. This CDR3 is 12 amino acids long. V was shortened by 5 bases and J by 7 bases, with 6 bases between the two germline ends. Germline CDR1 SGHAT, CDR2 FQDESV (reference sequence).

This clonotype was counted at least ten times. CDR3 bases: TGTGCCAGCAGCCTCCGGGACGCCTATGGCTACACCTTC. Its translation: CASSLRDAYGYTF. This chain uses TRBV6-2 or TRBV6-3 with TRBJ1-2; tentatively, D is TRBD1 (5 bases). Germline lookup yields CDR1 MNHEY and CDR2 SVGEGT. V lost 6 bases and J 4 bases, leaving 12 bases between the germline ends. The CDR3 covers 13 residues.

This clonotype was detected a few times. The chain links TRBV6-2 or TRBV6-3 to TRBJ2-7; perhaps D is TRBD1 or TRBD2 (5 bases each). The germline V and J ends were trimmed by 6 bases and 5 bases, with 20 bases remaining between them. The CDR3 sequence is 15 residues long. Germline CDR1 and CDR2: MNHEY and SVGEGT. The CDR3 loop is CASRSSGTLSHEQYF. CDR3 coding DNA: TGTGCCAGCAGGTCCTCCGGGACGCTTTCCCACGAGCAGTACTTC.

This chain connects TRBV10-3 to TRBJ2-3; D is possibly TRBD1 or TRBD2 (5 bases each). The germline CDR1 and CDR2 sequences are ENHRY and SYGVKD. The length of the CDR3 is 14 residues. Trimming took 7 bases from V and 6 from J, leaving 17 bases between them. CDR3 protein: CAITPGPTTDTQYF. The CDR3 region has the DNA TGTGCCATCACCCCGGGACCCACGACTGATACGCAGTATTTT.

This clonotype was seen only a few times. A clone one base away is much larger, so this may be a read error. The chain joins TRBV7-9 to TRBJ1-1; D uncertain. This CDR3 has 12 amino acids. CDR1 is SEHNR and CDR2 is FQNEAQ in the germline V gene (reference sequence). V was clipped by 4 bases and J by 0 bases, with 3 bases between them. In DNA, the CDR3 is TGTGCCAGCAGCTATATGAACACTGAAGCTTTCTTT. This sequence encodes CASSYMNTEAFF. Full variable domain (remainder filled in from reference TRBV7-9 and TRBJ1-1): DTGVSQNPRHKITKRGQNVTFRCDPISEHNRLYWYRQTLGQGPEFLTYFQNEAQLEKSRLLSDRFSAERPKGSFSTLEIQRTEQGDSAMYLCASSYMNTEAFFGQGTRLTVV.